This T cell receptor beta chain was sequenced during a study of T cell responses to AZD1222 COVID-19 vaccine. Germline V CDR1 and CDR2: MNHNY, SVGAGI (reference sequence). V lost 5 bases, J lost 2 bases, and 3 bases stayed unmatched. The CDR3 totals 14 residues. Method: immunoSEQ multiplex PCR; TCRdb's copy keeps in-frame clones and lacks some. The sample carries 180,000 or so clones, around 93% recorded once. A word on this clone: Antigen: not known.

The study's findings and limits: Just a handful of AZD1222 recipients were seropositive at baseline. Clonal diversity was possibly underestimated; the donors were predominantly white British and more often female. The breadth and depth of Spike-specific TCRs increased once two AZD1222 doses had been given. Every sample of the repertoires postdated the peak T cell response.

Here the sequenced sample was peripheral blood, taken 28 days after the second AZD1222 dose. This chain connects TRBV6-6 to TRBJ1-5, with TRBD1 matching 7 bases. This receptor was identified in an adult who received the AZD1222 COVID-19 vaccine. The CDR3: CASSLGTGNQPQHF. The CDR3 coding sequence is TGTGCCAGCAGTCTAGGGACAGGCAATCAGCCCCAGCATTTT.